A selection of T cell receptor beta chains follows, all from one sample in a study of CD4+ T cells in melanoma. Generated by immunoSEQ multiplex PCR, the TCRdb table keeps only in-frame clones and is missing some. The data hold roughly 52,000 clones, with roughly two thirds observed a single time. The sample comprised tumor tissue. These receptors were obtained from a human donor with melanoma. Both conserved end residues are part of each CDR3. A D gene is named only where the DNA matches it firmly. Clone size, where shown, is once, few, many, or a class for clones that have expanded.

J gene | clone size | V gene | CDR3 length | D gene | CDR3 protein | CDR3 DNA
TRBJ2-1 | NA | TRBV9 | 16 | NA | CASSPNLPGARDEQFF | TGTGCCAGCAGCCCGAACTTACCGGGGGCCAGGGATGAGCAGTTCTTC
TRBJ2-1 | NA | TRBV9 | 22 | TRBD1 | CASSGQGLLSAATKSFYNEQFF | TGTGCCAGCAGCGGACAGGGCTTGCTTTCAGCCGCGACCAAAAGCTTCTACAATGAGCAGTTCTTC
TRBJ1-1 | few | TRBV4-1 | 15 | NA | CASSLTGTMNTEAFF | TGCGCCAGCAGCCTGACAGGAACCATGAACACTGAAGCTTTCTTT
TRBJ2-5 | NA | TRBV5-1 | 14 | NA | CASSSGYQGETQYF | TGCGCCAGCAGCTCAGGGTATCAAGGAGAGACCCAGTACTTC
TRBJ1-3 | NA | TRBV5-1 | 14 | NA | CASSFGDSGNTIYF | TGCGCCAGCAGCTTCGGTGACTCTGGAAACACCATATATTTT
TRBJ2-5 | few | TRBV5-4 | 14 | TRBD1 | CASSLAGTVETQYF | TGTGCCAGCAGCTTGGCCGGGACAGTGGAGACCCAGTACTTC
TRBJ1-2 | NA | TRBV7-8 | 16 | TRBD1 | CASSLLTRGPNYGYTF | TGTGCCAGCAGCTTATTGACGAGGGGGCCCAACTATGGCTACACCTTC
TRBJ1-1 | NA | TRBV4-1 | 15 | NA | CASSVPLGGGTEAFF | TGCGCCAGCAGCGTACCCTTAGGGGGGGGGACTGAAGCTTTCTTT
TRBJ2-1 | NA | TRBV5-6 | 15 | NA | CASSLGGQSYNEQFF | TGTGCCAGCAGCTTGGGCGGACAATCCTACAATGAGCAGTTCTTC
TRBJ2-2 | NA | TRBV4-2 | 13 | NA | CASSLAGGGELFF | TGTGCCAGCAGCTTGGCCGGAGGCGGGGAGCTGTTTTTT
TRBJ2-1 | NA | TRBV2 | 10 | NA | CASSENEQFF | TGTGCCAGCAGTGAGAATGAGCAGTTCTTC
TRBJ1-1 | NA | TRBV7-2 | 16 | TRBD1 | CASSSRDRGFRTEAFF | TGTGCCAGCAGCTCCCGGGACAGGGGCTTCAGGACTGAAGCTTTCTTT
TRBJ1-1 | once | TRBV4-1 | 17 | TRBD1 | CASSPPHMGQVNTEAFF | TGCGCCAGCAGCCCGCCACATATGGGACAGGTAAACACTGAAGCTTTCTTT
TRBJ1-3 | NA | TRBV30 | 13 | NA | CAWKGHPGNTIYF | TGTGCCTGGAAGGGGCACCCCGGAAACACCATATATTTT
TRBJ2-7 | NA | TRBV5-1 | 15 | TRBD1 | CASSLDGTGTYEQYF | TGCGCCAGCAGCTTGGACGGGACAGGGACCTACGAGCAGTACTTC
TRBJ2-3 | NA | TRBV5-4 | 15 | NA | CASSLGYIGTDTQYF | TGTGCCAGCAGCTTGGGGTATATAGGTACAGATACGCAGTATTTT
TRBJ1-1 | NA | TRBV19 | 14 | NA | CASSKQALNTEAFF | TGTGCCAGTAGTAAACAGGCGTTGAACACTGAAGCTTTCTTT
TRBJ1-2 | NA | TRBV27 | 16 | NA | CASSLEGFGPNSGYTF | TGTGCCAGCAGTTTAGAAGGTTTCGGCCCCAATTCTGGCTACACCTTC
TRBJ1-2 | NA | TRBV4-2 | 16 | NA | CASSQAPVHPDYGYTF | TGTGCCAGCAGCCAAGCGCCCGTCCACCCTGACTATGGCTACACCTTC
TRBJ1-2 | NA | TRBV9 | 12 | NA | CASSEPSYGYTF | TGTGCCAGCAGCGAACCAAGCTATGGCTACACCTTC
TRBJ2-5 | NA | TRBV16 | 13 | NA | CASSPSLLATQYF | TGTGCCAGCAGCCCTTCATTGTTGGCGACCCAGTACTTC
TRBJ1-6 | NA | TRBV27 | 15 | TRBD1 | CASSRMGQGLTPLHF | TGTGCCAGCAGTCGCATGGGACAGGGTTTGACACCCCTCCACTTT
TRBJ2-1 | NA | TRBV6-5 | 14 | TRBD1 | CASSYQGAYNEQFF | TGTGCCAGCAGTTATCAGGGGGCCTACAATGAGCAGTTCTTC
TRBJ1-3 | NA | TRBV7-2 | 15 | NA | CASSPTGFSGNTIYF | TGTGCCAGCAGCCCGACGGGGTTCTCTGGAAACACCATATATTTT